This section outlines one TCR beta chain sequence together with its context. Antigen: not known. Sequencing was performed with immunoSEQ multiplex PCR; in TCRdb, only in-frame clones are kept and a portion is missing. The table includes about 80,000 clones, around nine tenths detected once. The data derive from a study of identifying expanded T cells in peripheral blood. Germline V gene lookup returns CDR1 LGHNT and CDR2 FRNRAP. V dropped 1 base and J dropped 6; count of bases not matched to a gene: 18. This CDR3 has 19 amino acids. The study, taken as a whole, reports: Differentially abundant clones: about 1.2 between replicates, around 17 at 2 to 3 weeks, approximately 19 at four. Variance in clone template counts between approximately two-week samples significantly increased with total template count across all healthy donors.

The genes are TRBV12-5 and TRBJ2-7, with 10 bases identical to TRBD1. This TCR was sampled from a person aged 18 to 70 in good health. The source material was blood. CDR3 amino acids: CASGLARWGRRQGAFEQYF. CDR3 DNA sequence: TGTGCTAGTGGTTTGGCAAGGTGGGGTCGGAGACAGGGGGCGTTCGAGCAGTACTTC.